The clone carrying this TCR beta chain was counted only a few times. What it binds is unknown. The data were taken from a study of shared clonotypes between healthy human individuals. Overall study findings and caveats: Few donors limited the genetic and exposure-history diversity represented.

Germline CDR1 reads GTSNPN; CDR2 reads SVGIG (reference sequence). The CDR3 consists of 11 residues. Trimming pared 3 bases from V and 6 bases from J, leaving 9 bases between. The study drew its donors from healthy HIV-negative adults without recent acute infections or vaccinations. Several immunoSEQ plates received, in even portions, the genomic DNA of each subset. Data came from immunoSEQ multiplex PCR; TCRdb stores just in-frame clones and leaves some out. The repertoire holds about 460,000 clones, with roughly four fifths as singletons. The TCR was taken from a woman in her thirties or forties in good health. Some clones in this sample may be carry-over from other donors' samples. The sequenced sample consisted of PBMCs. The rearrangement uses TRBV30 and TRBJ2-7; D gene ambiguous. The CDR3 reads CAWRADVEQYF. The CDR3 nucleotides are TGTGCCTGGAGAGCAGACGTCGAGCAGTACTTC. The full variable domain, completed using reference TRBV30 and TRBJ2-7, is SQTIHQWPATLVQPVGSPLSLECTVEGTSNPNLYWYRQAAGRGLQLLFYSVGIGQISSEVPQNLSASRPQDRQFILSSKKLLLSDSGFYLCAWRADVEQYFGPGTRLTVT.